This entry is about one TCR beta chain. Its antigen is unidentified. These data belong to a study of cytomegalovirus exposure and HLA in healthy donors. Study-level results: An analysis done earlier found most TCR beta V segments productive about 87% or about 30% of the time.

Vbeta (60) and Jbeta (13) primers were used in the PCR. Method: immunoSEQ multiplex PCR; TCRdb's copy keeps in-frame clones and lacks some. The profile covers about 180,000 clones, with about 82% appearing a single time and under 2% taken by the ten largest. This CDR3 is 19 amino acids long. From germline, CDR1 is SGDLS and CDR2 YYNGEE. V lost 0 bases and J 8 bases, leaving 24 bases between the germline ends. This chain uses TRBV9 with TRBJ1-6; D is possibly TRBD1 (6 bases). The TCR comes from a woman aged 25 to 39 in good health and CMV-seronegative. Sequencing was carried out using PBMCs. As DNA, the CDR3 is TGTGCCAGCAGCGTAGCTCTTCAAGGGCCAGCAGGGGCTCATTCACCCCTCCACTTT. Translation: CASSVALQGPAGAHSPLHF.